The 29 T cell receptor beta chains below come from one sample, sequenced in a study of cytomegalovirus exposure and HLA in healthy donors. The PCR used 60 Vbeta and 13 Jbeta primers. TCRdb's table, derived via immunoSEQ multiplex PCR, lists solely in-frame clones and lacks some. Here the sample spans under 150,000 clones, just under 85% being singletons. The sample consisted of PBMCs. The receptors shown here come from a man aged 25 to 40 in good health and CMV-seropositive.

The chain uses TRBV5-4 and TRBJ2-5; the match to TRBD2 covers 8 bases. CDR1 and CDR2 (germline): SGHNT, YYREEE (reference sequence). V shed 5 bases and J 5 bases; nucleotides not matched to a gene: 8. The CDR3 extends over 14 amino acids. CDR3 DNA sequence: TGTGCCAGCAGTCCGGGCGGGAGGAAGGAGACCCAGTACTTC. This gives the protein CASSPGGRKETQYF.

As DNA, the CDR3 is TGTGCCAGCAGCCAAGGCATGCGGTCACCCCTCCACTTT. This sequence encodes CASSQGMRSPLHF. The chain uses TRBV4-2 and TRBJ1-6, with unresolved D. This CDR3 contains 13 residues. Germline values: CDR1 LGHNA, CDR2 YNFKEQ. V was trimmed by 1 base and J by 10 bases, leaving 8 bases between them.

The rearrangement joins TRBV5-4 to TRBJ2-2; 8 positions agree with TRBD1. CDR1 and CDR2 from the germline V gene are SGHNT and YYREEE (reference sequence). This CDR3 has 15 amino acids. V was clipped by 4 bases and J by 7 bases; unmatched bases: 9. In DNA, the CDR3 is TGTGCCAGCAGCGAGACAGGGGTCGGGGTCGGGGAGCTGTTTTTT. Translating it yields CASSETGVGVGELFF.

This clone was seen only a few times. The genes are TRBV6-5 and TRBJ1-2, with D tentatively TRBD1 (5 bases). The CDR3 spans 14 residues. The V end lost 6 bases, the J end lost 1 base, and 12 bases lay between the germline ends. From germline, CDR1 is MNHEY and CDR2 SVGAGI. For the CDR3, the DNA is TGTGCCAGCAGGGGGACTAGGGGTAACTATGGCTACACCTTC. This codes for CASRGTRGNYGYTF.

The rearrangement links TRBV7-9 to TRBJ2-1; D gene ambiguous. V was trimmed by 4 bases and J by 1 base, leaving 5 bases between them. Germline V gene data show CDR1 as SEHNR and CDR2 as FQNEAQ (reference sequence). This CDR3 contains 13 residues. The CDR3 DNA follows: TGTGCCAGCAGCTCCAAATCCTACAATGAGCAGTTCTTC. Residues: CASSSKSYNEQFF. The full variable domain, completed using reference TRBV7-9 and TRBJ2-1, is DTGVSQNPRHKITKRGQNVTFRCDPISEHNRLYWYRQTLGQGPEFLTYFQNEAQLEKSRLLSDRFSAERPKGSFSTLEIQRTEQGDSAMYLCASSSKSYNEQFFGPGTRLTVL.

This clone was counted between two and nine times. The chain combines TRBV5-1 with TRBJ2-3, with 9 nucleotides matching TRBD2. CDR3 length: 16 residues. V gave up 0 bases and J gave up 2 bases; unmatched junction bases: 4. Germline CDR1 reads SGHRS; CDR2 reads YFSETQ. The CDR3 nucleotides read TGCGCCAGCAGCTTGGAAGCGGGGGGACTCACAGATACGCAGTATTTT. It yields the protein CASSLEAGGLTDTQYF.

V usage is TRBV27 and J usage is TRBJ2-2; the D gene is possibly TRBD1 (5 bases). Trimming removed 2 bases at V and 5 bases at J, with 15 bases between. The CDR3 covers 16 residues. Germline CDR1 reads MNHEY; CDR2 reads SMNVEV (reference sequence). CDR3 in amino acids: CASSLRGLRGTGELFF. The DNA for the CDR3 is TGTGCCAGCAGTTTAAGGGGCCTTAGAGGAACCGGGGAGCTGTTTTTT.

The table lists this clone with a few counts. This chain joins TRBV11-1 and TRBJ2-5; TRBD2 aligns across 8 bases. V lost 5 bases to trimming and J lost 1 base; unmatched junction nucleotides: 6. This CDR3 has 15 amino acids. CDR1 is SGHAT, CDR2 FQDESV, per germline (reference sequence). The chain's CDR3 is CASSLSTSGQETQYF. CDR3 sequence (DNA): TGTGCCAGCAGCCTCTCTACTAGCGGCCAAGAGACCCAGTACTTC.

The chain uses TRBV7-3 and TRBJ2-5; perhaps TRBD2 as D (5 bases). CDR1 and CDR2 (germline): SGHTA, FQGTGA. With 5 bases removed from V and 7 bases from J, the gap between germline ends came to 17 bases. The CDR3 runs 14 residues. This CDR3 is CASSPQGLSGTQYF. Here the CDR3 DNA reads TGTGCCAGCAGCCCGCAAGGACTGTCCGGGACCCAGTACTTC. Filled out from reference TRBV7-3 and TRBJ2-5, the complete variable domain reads GAGVSQTPSNKVTEKGKYVELRCDPISGHTALYWYRQSLGQGPEFLIYFQGTGAADDSGLPNDRFFAVRPEGSVSTLKIQRTERGDSAVYLCASSPQGLSGTQYFGPGTRLLVL.

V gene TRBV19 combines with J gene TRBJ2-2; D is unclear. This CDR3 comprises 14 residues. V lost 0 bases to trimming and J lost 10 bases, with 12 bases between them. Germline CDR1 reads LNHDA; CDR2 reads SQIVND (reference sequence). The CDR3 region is CASSIDLTAAELFF. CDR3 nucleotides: TGTGCCAGTAGTATAGATCTAACCGCTGCGGAGCTGTTTTTT.

The CDR3 DNA reads as TGTGCCAGCAGCCCCCGGGACAGGGGAGGTACGCAGTATTTT. Translated, it gives CASSPRDRGGTQYF. The V gene is TRBV7-6, the J gene TRBJ2-3; TRBD1 agrees at 10 bases. The CDR3 extends over 14 amino acids. Germline V CDR1 and CDR2: SGHVS, FNYEAQ. The trim removed 5 bases at V and 8 bases at J, leaving 7 bases unmatched.

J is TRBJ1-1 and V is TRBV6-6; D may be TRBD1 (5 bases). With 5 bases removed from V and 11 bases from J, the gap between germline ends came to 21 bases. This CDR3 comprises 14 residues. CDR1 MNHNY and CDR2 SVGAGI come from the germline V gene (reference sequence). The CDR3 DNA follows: TGTGCCAGCAGTCGTCTACAGCAGGGATTAGGTGCTTTCTTT. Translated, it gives CASSRLQQGLGAFF.

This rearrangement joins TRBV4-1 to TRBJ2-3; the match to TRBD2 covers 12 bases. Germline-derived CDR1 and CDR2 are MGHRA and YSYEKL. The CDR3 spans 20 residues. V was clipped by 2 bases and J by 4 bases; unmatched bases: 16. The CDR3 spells CASSQRSTSGSNLYPDTQYF. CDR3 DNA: TGCGCCAGCAGCCAACGTTCGACTAGCGGGAGTAATTTGTATCCAGATACGCAGTATTTT.

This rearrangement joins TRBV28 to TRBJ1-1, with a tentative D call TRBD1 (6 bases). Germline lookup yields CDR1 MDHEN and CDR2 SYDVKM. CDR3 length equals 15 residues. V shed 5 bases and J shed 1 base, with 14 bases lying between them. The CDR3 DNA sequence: TGTGCCAGCAGTGGGGGGGCCGCGGGGAACACTGAAGCTTTCTTT. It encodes CASSGGAAGNTEAFF.

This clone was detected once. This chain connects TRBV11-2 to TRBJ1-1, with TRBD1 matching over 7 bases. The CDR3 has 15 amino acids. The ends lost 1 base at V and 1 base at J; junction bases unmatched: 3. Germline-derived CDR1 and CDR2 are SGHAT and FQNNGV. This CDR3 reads CASSLGTGENTEAFF. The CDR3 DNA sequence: TGTGCCAGCAGCTTAGGGACAGGTGAGAACACTGAAGCTTTCTTT. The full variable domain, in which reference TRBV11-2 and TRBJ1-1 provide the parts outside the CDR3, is EAGVAQSPRYKIIEKRQSVAFWCNPISGHATLYWYQQILGQGPKLLIQFQNNGVVDDSQLPKDRFSAERLKGVDSTLKIQPAKLEDSAVYLCASSLGTGENTEAFFGQGTRLTVV.

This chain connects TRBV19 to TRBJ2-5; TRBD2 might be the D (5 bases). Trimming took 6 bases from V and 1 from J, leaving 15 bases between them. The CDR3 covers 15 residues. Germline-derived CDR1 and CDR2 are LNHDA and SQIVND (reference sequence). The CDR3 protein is CASSLTGFAQETQYF. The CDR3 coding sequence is TGTGCCAGTAGCCTCACGGGGTTCGCCCAAGAGACCCAGTACTTC.

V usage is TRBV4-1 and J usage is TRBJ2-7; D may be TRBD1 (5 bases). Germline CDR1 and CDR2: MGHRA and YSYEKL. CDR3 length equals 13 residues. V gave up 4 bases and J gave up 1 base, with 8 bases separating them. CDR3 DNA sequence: TGCGCCAGCAGCCTCCGGACATCCTACGAGCAGTACTTC. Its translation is CASSLRTSYEQYF.

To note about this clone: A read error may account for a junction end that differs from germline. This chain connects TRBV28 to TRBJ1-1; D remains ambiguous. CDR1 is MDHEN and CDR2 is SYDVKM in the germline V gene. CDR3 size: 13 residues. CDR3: CASSFSYGQNFRF. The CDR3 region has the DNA TGTGCCAGCAGTTTTTCCTATGGGCAAAACTTTCGATTT.

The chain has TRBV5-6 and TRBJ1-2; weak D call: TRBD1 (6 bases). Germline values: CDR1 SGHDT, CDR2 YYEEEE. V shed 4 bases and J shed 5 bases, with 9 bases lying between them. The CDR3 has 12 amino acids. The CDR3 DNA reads TGTGCCAGCAGCCCCGGACAGTATGGCTACACCTTC. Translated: CASSPGQYGYTF.

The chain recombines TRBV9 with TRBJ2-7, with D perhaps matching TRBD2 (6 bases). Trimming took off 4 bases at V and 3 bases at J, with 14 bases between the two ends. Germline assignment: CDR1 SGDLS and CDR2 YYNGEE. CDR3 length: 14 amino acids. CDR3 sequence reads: CASSLGYGSYEQYF. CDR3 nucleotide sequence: TGTGCCAGCAGCTTGGGCTACGGGAGCTACGAGCAGTACTTC.

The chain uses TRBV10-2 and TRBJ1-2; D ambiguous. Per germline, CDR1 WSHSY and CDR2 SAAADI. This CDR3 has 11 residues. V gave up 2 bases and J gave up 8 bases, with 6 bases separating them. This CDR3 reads CASSEAWGYTF. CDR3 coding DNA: TGCGCCAGCAGTGAGGCGTGGGGCTACACCTTC.

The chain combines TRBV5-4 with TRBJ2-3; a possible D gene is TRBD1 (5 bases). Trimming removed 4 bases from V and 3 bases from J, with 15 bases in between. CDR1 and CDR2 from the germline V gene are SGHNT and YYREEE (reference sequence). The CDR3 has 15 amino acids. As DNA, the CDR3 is TGTGCCAGCAGCATTGACACAGGCGGAACAGATACGCAGTATTTT. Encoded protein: CASSIDTGGTDTQYF.

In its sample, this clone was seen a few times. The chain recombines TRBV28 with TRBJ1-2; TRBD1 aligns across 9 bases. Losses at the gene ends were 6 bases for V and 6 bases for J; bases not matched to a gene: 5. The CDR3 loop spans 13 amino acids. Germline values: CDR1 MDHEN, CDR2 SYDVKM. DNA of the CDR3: TGTGCCAGCAGGGGGACAGGGATCCATGGCTACACCTTC. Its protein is CASRGTGIHGYTF.

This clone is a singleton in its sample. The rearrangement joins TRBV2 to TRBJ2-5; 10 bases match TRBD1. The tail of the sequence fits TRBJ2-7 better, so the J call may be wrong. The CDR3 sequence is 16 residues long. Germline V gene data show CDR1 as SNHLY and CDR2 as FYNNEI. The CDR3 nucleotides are TGTGCCAGCAGTGATCCCCTCCGGGACAGGGGTTACGAGCAGTACTTC. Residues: CASSDPLRDRGYEQYF.

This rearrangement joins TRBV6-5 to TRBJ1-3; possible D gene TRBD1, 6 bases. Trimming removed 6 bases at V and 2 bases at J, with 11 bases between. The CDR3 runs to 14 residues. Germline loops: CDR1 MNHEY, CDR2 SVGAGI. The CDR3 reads CASREGGTGNTIYF. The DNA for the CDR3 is TGTGCCAGCAGGGAGGGGGGGACTGGAAACACCATATATTTT.

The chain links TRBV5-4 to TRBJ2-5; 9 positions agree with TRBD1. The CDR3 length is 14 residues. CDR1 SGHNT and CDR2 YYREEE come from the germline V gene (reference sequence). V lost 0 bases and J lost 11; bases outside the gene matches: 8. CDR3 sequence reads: CASSLGTGAGEQYF. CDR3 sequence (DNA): TGTGCCAGCAGCTTGGGGACAGGGGCGGGGGAGCAGTACTTC.

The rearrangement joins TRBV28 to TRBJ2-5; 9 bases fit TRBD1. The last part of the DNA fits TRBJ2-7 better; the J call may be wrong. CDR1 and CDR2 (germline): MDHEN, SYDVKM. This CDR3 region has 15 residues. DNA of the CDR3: TGTGCCAGCAGAACAGGGGGCGCGAATTCCTACGAGCAGTACTTC. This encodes CASRTGGANSYEQYF.

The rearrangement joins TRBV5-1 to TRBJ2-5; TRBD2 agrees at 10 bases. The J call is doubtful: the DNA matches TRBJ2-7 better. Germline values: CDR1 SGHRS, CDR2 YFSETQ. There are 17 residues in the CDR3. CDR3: CASSWTVLAGEGYEQYF. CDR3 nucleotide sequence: TGCGCCAGCAGTTGGACCGTTCTAGCGGGAGAGGGCTACGAGCAGTACTTC.

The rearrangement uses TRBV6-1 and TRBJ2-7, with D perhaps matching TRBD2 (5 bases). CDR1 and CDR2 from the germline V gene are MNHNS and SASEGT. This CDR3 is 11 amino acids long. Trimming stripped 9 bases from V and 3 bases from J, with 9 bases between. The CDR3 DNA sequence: TGTGCCAGTGGCGGGTACTACGAGCAGTACTTC. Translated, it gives CASGGYYEQYF.